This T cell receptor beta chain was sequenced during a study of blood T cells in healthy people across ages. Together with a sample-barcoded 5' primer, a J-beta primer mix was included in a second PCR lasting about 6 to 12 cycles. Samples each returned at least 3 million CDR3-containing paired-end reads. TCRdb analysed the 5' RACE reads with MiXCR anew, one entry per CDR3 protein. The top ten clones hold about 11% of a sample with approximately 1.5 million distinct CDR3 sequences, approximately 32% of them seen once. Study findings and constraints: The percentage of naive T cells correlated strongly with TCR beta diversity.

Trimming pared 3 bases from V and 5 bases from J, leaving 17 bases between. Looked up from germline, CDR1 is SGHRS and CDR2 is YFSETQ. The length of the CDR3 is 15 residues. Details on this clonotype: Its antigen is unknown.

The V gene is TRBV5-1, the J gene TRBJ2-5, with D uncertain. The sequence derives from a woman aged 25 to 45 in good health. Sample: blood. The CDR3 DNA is TGCGCCAGCAGCTGGACCGGTCGAGTGGGGGAGACCCAGTACTTC. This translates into CASSWTGRVGETQYF.